This is a list of T cell receptor beta chains from one sample in a study of cytomegalovirus exposure and HLA in healthy donors. Sequencing was performed with immunoSEQ multiplex PCR; in TCRdb, only in-frame clones are kept and a portion is missing. The repertoire consists of about 120,000 clones, with 70% to 80% occurring once and the leading ten covering 1.6%. Material: PBMCs. Source of these receptors: a woman aged 18-30 years in good health and CMV-seronegative. Both conserved end residues are trimmed from each CDR3.

TRBJ2-5,13,TRBV4-1,ASSQPGLAMETQY
TRBJ1-2,12,TRBV7-9,ASSSYREYYGYT
TRBJ2-3,14,TRBV4-2,ASSQETSGVADTQY
TRBJ2-3,14,TRBV13,ASSSLAGMSTDTQY
TRBJ2-1,10,TRBV10-3,AIRETKDEQF
TRBJ1-4,14,TRBV4-1,ASSQGPLRTNEKLF
TRBJ1-1,13,TRBV5-1,ASSWVQGRDTEAF
TRBJ1-6,13,TRBV7-9,ASSPTGQVTTPLH
TRBJ2-5,13,TRBV7-8,ASSFRTSGAETQY
TRBJ1-6,11,TRBV28,ASSTGKRSPLH
TRBJ1-2,13,TRBV5-5,ASSLGGVTGDGYT
TRBJ2-5,12,TRBV5-8,ASSTRTVKETQY
TRBJ2-7,13,TRBV7-2,ASSLAAGYLYEQY
TRBJ1-1,12,TRBV25-1,ASSGDRRHTEAF
TRBJ1-1,12,TRBV10-1,ASSETGLNTEAF
TRBJ1-1,12,TRBV25-1,ASSPTGGLTEAF
TRBJ1-2,16,TRBV5-1,ASSLDWDRVTTNYGYT
TRBJ1-4,12,TRBV19,ASSILSGSEKLF
TRBJ1-5,15,TRBV5-4,ASILNLPGQGRQPQH
TRBJ2-3,12,TRBV5-1,ASSLVSATDTQY
TRBJ1-1,12,TRBV28,ASSDTSQNTEAF
TRBJ2-7,12,TRBV30,AWSEGRGHSEQY
TRBJ2-5,14,TRBV9,ASSVRLGLAGETQY
TRBJ2-3,15,TRBV2,ASRAGTSGGAADTQY
TRBJ1-5,14,TRBV19,ASSIAQGRNNQPQH
TRBJ1-5,13,TRBV28,ASSFLKGQGQPQH
TRBJ1-2,9,TRBV20-1,SASLQDGYT
TRBJ1-2,10,TRBV4-1,ASSRTGYGYT
TRBJ1-4,13,TRBV5-1,ASTSGGGTNEKLF
TRBJ1-6,11,TRBV18,ASSHNRESPLH
TRBJ1-2,12,TRBV30,AWEGGQGAGGYT
TRBJ2-1,12,TRBV6-5,ASGAGASYNEQF
TRBJ2-1,9,TRBV20-1,SASGFNEQF
TRBJ2-7,9,TRBV15,ATEDSYEQY
TRBJ2-7,10,TRBV2,ASSDAPGEQY
TRBJ1-1,12,TRBV5-5,ASSLGPLRTEAF
TRBJ1-1,9,TRBV7-9,ASSGGVEAF
TRBJ1-6,11,TRBV5-1,ASSVSENSPLH
TRBJ2-7,14,TRBV2,ASSSGGQKFSYEQY
TRBJ2-3,17,TRBV4-1,ASSQPPLGTGGAADTQY